One and the same sample provided the 10 T cell receptor beta chains below, sequenced in a study of T cells in women clearing cervical HPV infection. Produced via immunoSEQ multiplex PCR; TCRdb's table is partial and in-frame only. The sample has tens of thousands of clones. Source material: blood buffy coat. The receptor set was obtained from a woman between 18 and 70 years old with a cervical HPV16 infection that either progressed to CIN3+ or cleared (not recorded which).

In the case of this clone: The read falls 3 residues short of the CDR3 end, and the missing part is taken from the germline J gene. The gene calls are TRBV7-2 and TRBJ2-7, with D possibly being TRBD1 (5 bases). Germline V gene data show CDR1 as SGHTA and CDR2 as FQGNSA. The V end was cut by 8 bases, the J end by 0 bases, with 8 bases between. This CDR3 spans 12 amino acids. The sequenced part of the CDR3 DNA is TGTGCCAGCGGTAGGGGCTCCTACGAG. It specifies CASGRGSYE. The full CDR3 reads CASGRGSYEQYF.

For this clone: With the read ending 3 residues before the CDR3 end, the germline J gene is used to fill in that end. The chain employs TRBV6-2 or TRBV6-3 and TRBJ2-1; D ambiguous. V was shortened by 0 bases and J by 7 bases, with 10 bases between the two germline ends. CDR3 length: 14 amino acids. The germline gives CDR1 MNHEY, CDR2 SVGEGT. Partial CDR3 DNA: TGTGCCAGCAGTTACTCGTTAGGGCCGAATGAG. This codes for CASSYSLGPNE. In full, the CDR3 is CASSYSLGPNEQFF.

A note on this clone: The read finishes 3 residues shy of the CDR3 end, and the germline J gene is used to complete it. V and J are TRBV18 and TRBJ1-2; 8 bases are shared with TRBD1. The V gene's germline CDR1 is KGHSH and CDR2 LQKENI. The CDR3 length is 13 residues. J lost 7 bases, V lost 6 bases, and 7 bases had no gene match. CDR3 region: CASSPGQGAGYTF. The covered CDR3 bases are TGTGCCAGCTCCCCAGGACAGGGCGCTGGC.

This clone is identified as medium-sized (0.01 to 0.1%) from frequency. The read halts 3 residues ahead of the CDR3 end, with the missing end drawn from the germline J gene. V and J are TRBV5-1 and TRBJ1-2; unclear D gene. This CDR3 has 13 amino acids. The germline V gene has CDR1 SGHRS and CDR2 YFSETQ. The sequenced CDR3 bases are TGCGCCAGCAGCCCTACAGAAGGGTACGGC. Its translation is CASSPTEGYG. The entire CDR3 protein is CASSPTEGYGYTF.

With respect to this clone: Read sequence stops 3 residues before the CDR3 end, and the germline J gene provides the missing end. Other nucleotide sequences in the sample specify the same CDR3. This chain connects TRBV20-1 to TRBJ2-1; maybe TRBD1 (6 bases). The length of the CDR3 is 15 residues. The ends were cut back, 1 base at V and 7 bases at J, with 17 bases in the middle. CDR1 and CDR2 (germline): DFQATT, SNEGSKA (reference sequence). CDR3 protein: CSARGFERGLNEQFF. The CDR3 bases that were read are TGCAGTGCTAGAGGGTTCGAGAGGGGGTTGAATGAG.

About this clone: The read comes to an end 3 residues before the CDR3 does, leaving the germline J gene to fill in the end. V gene TRBV5-1 combines with J gene TRBJ2-1; 12 bases are shared with TRBD1. The CDR3 covers 18 residues. Losses at the gene ends were 1 base for V and 4 bases for J; bases not matched to a gene: 9. In germline, CDR1 is SGHRS, CDR2 YFSETQ. This chain's CDR3 is CASSLRGTGGGWYNEQFF. The DNA read from the CDR3 is TGCGCCAGCAGCTTGAGGGGGACAGGGGGCGGTTGGTACAATGAG.

As to this clone: The read is 3 residues too short to cover the CDR3 end, so that end is filled in from the germline J gene. The chain recombines TRBV6-2 or TRBV6-3 with TRBJ1-4, with D possibly matching TRBD1 (5 bases). Germline V gives CDR1 MNHEY, CDR2 SVGEGT. The CDR3 spans 16 residues. Trimming stripped 0 bases from V and 0 bases from J, with 8 bases between. The CDR3 DNA, read in part, is TGTGCCAGCAGTTACTCTTCGGGGGCAACTAATGAAAAA. It encodes CASSYSSGATNEK. The complete CDR3 sequence is CASSYSSGATNEKLFF.

With respect to this clone: The CDR3 extends 3 residues past the end of the read, so its final part is completed from the germline J gene. The chain combines TRBV7-9 with TRBJ1-1, with TRBD1 identical over 8 bases. The CDR3 sequence is 13 residues long. Per germline, CDR1 SEHNR and CDR2 FQNEAQ (reference sequence). Unmatched junction bases numbered 6, after V lost 7 bases and J lost 5 bases. CDR3 bases read: TGTGCCAGCATCCGACAGGGGAGGACTGAA. Translated, it gives CASIRQGRTE. Given in full, the CDR3 is CASIRQGRTEAFF.

On this clone: The read terminates 3 residues before the CDR3 end, so the remaining end is supplied by the germline J gene. The rearrangement joins TRBV2 to TRBJ1-2; D uncertain. This CDR3 contains 12 residues. Trimming took off 7 bases at V and 4 bases at J, with 10 bases between the two ends. Germline V CDR1 and CDR2: SNHLY, FYNNEI. CDR3 bases read: TGTGCCAGCATCGCGTTCGGCTATGGC. Protein sequence: CASIAFGYG. The full CDR3 is CASIAFGYGYTF.

Details on this clone: The observed sequence ends 3 residues before the CDR3 terminus, with the missing tail filled in from the germline J gene. The chain carries TRBV20-1 and TRBJ2-3; 11 bases align to TRBD1. Germline CDR1 DFQATT, CDR2 SNEGSKA (reference sequence). The CDR3 totals 14 residues. The CDR3 sequence: CSVPGTGGNQPQYF. The sequenced part of the CDR3 DNA is TGCAGTGTACCGGGGACAGGGGGGAATCAGCCG.